A single sample gave rise to the 26 T cell receptor beta chains below, sequenced in a study of cytomegalovirus exposure and HLA in healthy donors (dated by TCRdb to 2017 to 2019). Library construction relied on the immunoSEQ multiplex PCR assay. For the multiplex PCR, a mixture combining 60 forward primers for TCR Vbeta segments and 13 reverse primers for TCR Jbeta segments was used. This is the immuneACCESS table as TCRdb keeps it, with only in-frame sequences that have V and J called. A part of the clones is gone; compared with another copy, unresolved V genes explain less than half, and the rest is unexplained. For this sample there are approximately 200,000 clones; about 80% appear just once. About 1.9% of the sample lies in the top ten. Sequencing input: PBMCs. The receptors originated from a woman aged 18-29 years in good health and CMV-seropositive.

This clone showed up just once. Written as DNA, the CDR3 is TGTGCCAGCAGCTTAGGACTAGCGGGATACAATGAGCAGTTCTTC. Translation gives CASSLGLAGYNEQFF. V gene TRBV11-2 combines with J gene TRBJ2-1; 11 nucleotides line up with TRBD2. Per the germline V gene, CDR1 is SGHAT and CDR2 is FQNNGV. This CDR3 has 15 residues. V lost 1 base, J lost 4 bases, and 0 bases stayed unmatched.

This chain joins TRBV29-1 and TRBJ2-2; TRBD2 aligns across 10 bases. Germline trimming cut 2 bases from V and 1 base from J; bases unmatched to any gene: 1. The V gene's germline CDR1 is SQVTM and CDR2 ANQGSEA. The CDR3 sequence is 15 residues long. This CDR3 is CSVEPSGGNTGELFF. The CDR3, as DNA: TGCAGCGTTGAACCTAGCGGGGGGAACACCGGGGAGCTGTTTTTT.

V is TRBV5-1 and J is TRBJ2-7; 8 positions match TRBD1. The germline V gene has CDR1 SGHRS and CDR2 YFSETQ. V dropped 2 bases and J dropped 7; count of bases not matched to a gene: 11. The CDR3 extends over 15 amino acids. The CDR3 DNA sequence: TGCGCCAGCAGCTTTCCGCCAGGGGGCCTAGGGGAGCAGTACTTC. The encoded protein is CASSFPPGGLGEQYF.

This clone has only a few counts. The V and J genes are TRBV9 and TRBJ1-2; 9 bases agree with TRBD1. Germline lookup yields CDR1 SGDLS and CDR2 YYNGEE. The CDR3 length is 15 residues. Trimming took 4 bases from V and 7 from J; bases not matched to a gene: 11. CDR3 sequence reads: CASSPPGQGISGYTF. CDR3 in DNA: TGTGCCAGCAGCCCACCGGGACAGGGTATCAGTGGCTACACCTTC.

The CDR3 loop reads CASSPRARTGGELFF. CDR3 DNA: TGTGCCAGCAGTCCGCGGGCCCGGACTGGCGGGGAGCTGTTTTTT. The chain recombines TRBV27 with TRBJ2-2, with a tentative D call TRBD2 (5 bases). The germline V gene encodes CDR1 MNHEY and CDR2 SMNVEV (reference sequence). This CDR3 has 15 residues. Between the trimmed V and J ends, which lost 5 bases and 7 bases, there was a span of 17 bases.

This rearrangement joins TRBV5-1 to TRBJ1-1; unclear D gene. CDR3 length equals 14 residues. The germline V and J ends were trimmed by 5 bases and 1 base, with 12 bases remaining between them. Germline CDR1 SGHRS, CDR2 YFSETQ. As DNA, the CDR3 is TGCGCCAGCAGACAAACAGCAGGGAACACTGAAGCTTTCTTT. Protein product: CASRQTAGNTEAFF.

The rearrangement uses TRBV7-9 and TRBJ2-4, with D perhaps matching TRBD2 (6 bases). The CDR3 spans 15 residues. The germline V and J ends were trimmed by 1 base and 0 bases, with 7 bases remaining between them. Germline CDR1 and CDR2: SEHNR and FQNEAQ (reference sequence). CDR3 DNA sequence: TGTGCCAGCAGCTTAGGCGGGGAAGCCAAAAACATTCAGTACTTC. Its translation is CASSLGGEAKNIQYF.

The V and J genes are TRBV6-4 and TRBJ2-1; 9 bases agree with TRBD2. The CDR3 consists of 15 residues. The junction had 6 bases not matched to a gene; V was cut back by 3 bases and J by 6 bases. Germline V gene data show CDR1 as MRHNA and CDR2 as SNTAGT. The CDR3 reads CASSESSGEVNEQFF. In nucleotides, the CDR3 is TGTGCCAGCAGTGAGTCTAGCGGGGAGGTCAATGAGCAGTTCTTC.

This chain connects TRBV4-2 to TRBJ2-7; TRBD2 matches at 8 bases. Per germline, CDR1 LGHNA and CDR2 YNFKEQ. The CDR3 has 16 amino acids. V dropped 0 bases and J dropped 2; count of bases not matched to a gene: 6. The DNA for the CDR3 is TGTGCCAGCAGCCAAGAAGAGCGGGGGAAACCCTACGAGCAGTACTTC. It yields the protein CASSQEERGKPYEQYF.

The J gene is TRBJ2-2, the V gene TRBV6-1, with no clear D. Trimming cost V 6 bases and J 0 bases, with 5 bases left between them. This CDR3 is 13 amino acids long. Germline-derived CDR1 and CDR2 are MNHNS and SASEGT. The CDR3 region is CASRQPNTGELFF. CDR3 DNA sequence: TGTGCCAGCAGACAGCCGAACACCGGGGAGCTGTTTTTT.

The chain recombines TRBV5-4 with TRBJ2-5, with TRBD2 matching 8 bases. With V trimmed by 3 bases and J by 3 bases, 4 bases remained unmatched. The CDR3 has 14 residues. Germline values: CDR1 SGHNT, CDR2 YYREEE (reference sequence). As DNA, the CDR3 is TGTGCCAGCAGCTACGGACTAGCCAAAGAGACCCAGTACTTC. This sequence encodes CASSYGLAKETQYF.

The gene calls are TRBV5-1 and TRBJ1-4; TRBD1 matches 11 bases. There are 15 residues in the CDR3. Germline trimming cut 4 bases from V and 7 bases from J; bases unmatched to any gene: 6. The germline gives CDR1 SGHRS, CDR2 YFSETQ. DNA for the CDR3: TGCGCCAGCAGCCCCCGGGACAGGGGGTTTGAAAAACTGTTTTTT. It codes for CASSPRDRGFEKLFF.

The rearrangement uses TRBV19 and TRBJ2-5, with a possible D match to TRBD2 (6 bases). Germline V gene data show CDR1 as LNHDA and CDR2 as SQIVND (reference sequence). V lost 4 bases and J 5 bases, leaving 20 bases between the germline ends. There are 16 residues in the CDR3. The CDR3: CASSTTRDAGTETQYF. The CDR3 nucleotides are TGTGCCAGTAGTACTACCCGGGACGCGGGAACGGAGACCCAGTACTTC.

The CDR3 spells CASSQGRAGGPLNTQYF. For the CDR3, the DNA is TGCGCCAGCAGCCAAGGGAGAGCGGGGGGGCCGTTGAATACGCAGTATTTT. The V gene is TRBV4-1, the J gene TRBJ2-3, with 10 bases matching TRBD2. Unmatched junction bases numbered 11, after V lost 1 base and J lost 7 bases. CDR3 length: 17 amino acids. Germline assignment: CDR1 MGHRA and CDR2 YSYEKL.

This chain joins TRBV13 and TRBJ2-1, with D perhaps TRBD2 (6 bases). This CDR3 comprises 16 residues. Per the germline V gene, CDR1 is PRHDT and CDR2 is FYEKMQ (reference sequence). V gave up 4 bases and J gave up 1 base, with 14 bases separating them. The CDR3 DNA follows: TGTGCCAGCAGCTCTGGGGGGAAGGGGTCCTACAATGAGCAGTTCTTC. The encoded protein is CASSSGGKGSYNEQFF. Combining the CDR3 with reference TRBV13 and TRBJ2-1 gives the whole variable domain AAGVIQSPRHLIKEKRETATLKCYPIPRHDTVYWYQQGPGQDPQFLISFYEKMQSDKGSIPDRFSAQQFSDYHSELNMSSLELGDSALYFCASSSGGKGSYNEQFFGPGTRLTVL.

As concerns this clone: At one of its ends the junction is not consistent with the germline gene, which may arise from a read error. The rearrangement uses TRBV5-1 and TRBJ2-6; a weak D match, TRBD1 (5 bases). The CDR3 is made up of 14 amino acids. Germline CDR1 SGHRS, CDR2 YFSETQ. The CDR3 coding sequence is TGCGCCAGCAGCTTGGGGCTTGGGGCCAACGGCCTGACTTTC. The encoded protein is CASSLGLGANGLTF.

The rearrangement uses TRBV2 and TRBJ2-7; D uncertain. In germline, CDR1 is SNHLY, CDR2 FYNNEI. V was clipped by 3 bases and J by 7 bases, with 7 bases between them. CDR3 size: 11 residues. The CDR3 loop is CASSDRREQYV. CDR3 sequence (DNA): TGTGCCAGCAGTGATCGGAGAGAGCAGTACGTC.

The chain recombines TRBV7-7 with TRBJ2-3, with 9 bases matching TRBD2. The V gene end was trimmed by 1 base and the J gene end by 2 bases; junction bases not matched to a gene: 4. CDR3 size: 16 residues. The germline V gene has CDR1 SSHAT and CDR2 FNYEAQ (reference sequence). This CDR3 is CASSLGRGGDTDTQYF. The CDR3 coding sequence is TGTGCCAGCAGCTTAGGACGCGGGGGGGACACAGATACGCAGTATTTT.

This clone was recorded only once. The chain employs TRBV18 and TRBJ2-7; TRBD1 agrees at 8 bases. This CDR3 contains 14 residues. Germline values: CDR1 KGHSH, CDR2 LQKENI. Trimming at V came to 4 bases and at J to 0 bases, leaving 2 bases not matched to a gene. This CDR3 is CASSQGTGSYEQYF. The CDR3 nucleotides are TGTGCCAGCTCACAGGGGACAGGCTCCTACGAGCAGTACTTC.

CDR3 bases: TGTGCCAGCAGTGCACGGGACAGAGTTTATCAGCCCCAGCATTTT. Translated: CASSARDRVYQPQHF. This chain joins TRBV6-1 and TRBJ1-5, with 7 bases identical to TRBD1. The CDR3 sequence is 15 residues long. V was pared by 4 bases and J by 5 bases, with 8 bases of the junction left unmatched. Germline CDR1 is MNHNS and CDR2 is SASEGT.

This chain connects TRBV19 to TRBJ1-2; maybe TRBD1 (6 bases). V was cut by 7 bases and J by 5 bases, with 17 bases left in between. The CDR3 is made up of 14 amino acids. Per germline, CDR1 LNHDA and CDR2 SQIVND (reference sequence). CDR3: CASIQDRTEYGYTF. The CDR3 nucleotides are TGTGCCAGTATCCAAGACAGGACAGAGTATGGCTACACCTTC.

The DNA for the CDR3 is TGTGCCAGCAGTTACTTGGGGGCAGCTTTCTTT. It yields the protein CASSYLGAAFF. This rearrangement joins TRBV6-6 to TRBJ1-1; the D gene is possibly TRBD1 (6 bases). Trimming stripped 1 base from V and 10 bases from J, with 7 bases between. This CDR3 has 11 residues. CDR1 is MNHNY, CDR2 SVGAGI, per germline (reference sequence).

This CDR3 reads CSVDGGGADYGYTF. DNA of the CDR3: TGCAGCGTTGATGGAGGGGGCGCTGACTATGGCTACACCTTC. The chain joins TRBV29-1 to TRBJ1-2; 7 bases map to TRBD1. Unmatched junction bases numbered 7, after V lost 3 bases and J lost 3 bases. CDR3 size: 14 residues. Germline CDR1 and CDR2: SQVTM and ANQGSEA.

This chain connects TRBV6-5 to TRBJ2-7; D possibly corresponds to TRBD2 (6 bases). CDR1 MNHEY and CDR2 SVGAGI come from the germline V gene. V lost 8 bases, J lost 2 bases, and 16 bases lay in between. The CDR3 covers 14 residues. This chain's CDR3 is CASPVFSGAYEQYF. CDR3 coding DNA: TGTGCCAGCCCAGTATTTAGCGGTGCCTACGAGCAGTACTTC.

The V gene is TRBV11-3, the J gene TRBJ1-1, with 7 nucleotides matching TRBD1. The CDR3 loop spans 16 amino acids. V dropped 5 bases and J dropped 4; count of bases not matched to a gene: 13. Germline V gene sequence: CDR1 SGHNT, CDR2 YENEEA. CDR3 nucleotide sequence: TGTGCCAGCAGCCCCTACGGACAGGCAAGGGCCACTGAAGCTTTCTTT. It codes for CASSPYGQARATEAFF.

V is TRBV7-2 and J is TRBJ2-5, with unresolved D. Trimming stripped 8 bases from V and 1 base from J, with 14 bases between. This CDR3 comprises 14 residues. CDR1 is SGHTA and CDR2 is FQGNSA in the germline V gene. The CDR3 sequence is CASLPLAAQETQYF. CDR3 in DNA: TGTGCCAGCTTACCTCTCGCGGCCCAAGAGACCCAGTACTTC.